Shown below are 18 T cell receptor beta chains from a single sample sequenced in a study of long-term antiretroviral therapy in people with HIV (dated by TCRdb to 2021 to 2024). Sequencing of the TRB variable region was done with the immunoSEQ hsTCRB v3.0 assay at survey level resolution. Held by TCRdb, this immuneACCESS table contains in-frame sequences only and omits some clones. Under half of the omission traces to an unresolved V gene where checked; the cause of the rest is unknown. The sample profile shows about 34,000 clones; more than 75% of them were found once. The ten largest clones take up approximately 3.2% of the sample. Sequencing was performed on unsorted PBMCs, taken 1.9 years after starting antiretroviral therapy. Every receptor here comes from a man aged 18 to 35 with HIV.

The chain joins TRBV5-5 to TRBJ1-2, with D possibly TRBD1 on 6 matching bases. There are 13 residues in the CDR3. V was shortened by 3 bases and J by 4 bases, with 10 bases between the two germline ends. Germline CDR1 reads SGHKS; CDR2 reads YYEKEE (reference sequence). This chain's CDR3 is CASSSTGSYGYTF. CDR3 sequence (DNA): TGTGCCAGCAGCTCGACAGGAAGCTATGGCTACACCTTC.

The chain uses TRBV29-1 and TRBJ1-3; TRBD1 might be the D (6 bases). V was clipped by 7 bases and J by 0 bases, with 10 bases between them. Germline-derived CDR1 and CDR2 are SQVTM and ANQGSEA. The CDR3 is made up of 13 amino acids. The CDR3 nucleotides read TGCAGCGGCCGGACAGACTCTGGAAACACCATATATTTT. The encoded protein is CSGRTDSGNTIYF.

The rearrangement uses TRBV19 and TRBJ2-3, with 7 bases lining up with TRBD1. This CDR3 contains 15 residues. Germline V gene lookup returns CDR1 LNHDA and CDR2 SQIVND (reference sequence). J was trimmed by 1 base and V by 4 bases; bases with no gene match: 5. The CDR3 coding sequence is TGTGCCAGTAGTACTACCGGGACAGGCACAGATACGCAGTATTTT. Translating gives CASSTTGTGTDTQYF.

The gene calls are TRBV5-1 and TRBJ2-7; 8 nucleotides align to TRBD1. Germline loops: CDR1 SGHRS, CDR2 YFSETQ. The length of the CDR3 is 15 residues. The J segment lost 0 bases and the V segment lost 4 bases, leaving 6 bases of the junction unmatched. CDR3 residues: CASSPGTGRSYEQYF. CDR3 DNA: TGCGCCAGCAGCCCCGGGACAGGCCGCTCCTACGAGCAGTACTTC.

The chain combines TRBV7-9 with TRBJ2-5; either TRBD1 or TRBD2 may fit D (5 bases each). The CDR3 spans 15 residues. The V gene lost 1 base and the J gene lost 4 bases, with 13 bases spanning the gap. Looked up from germline, CDR1 is SEHNR and CDR2 is FQNEAQ (reference sequence). The DNA of the CDR3 is TGTGCCAGCAGCTTAGGTGATCGGGACCTAGAGACCCAGTACTTC. Its protein is CASSLGDRDLETQYF.

The gene calls are TRBV19 and TRBJ2-6, with D possibly called TRBD1 or TRBD2 (5 bases each). Germline CDR1 and CDR2: LNHDA and SQIVND (reference sequence). The V end lost 3 bases, the J end lost 2 bases, and 11 bases lay between the germline ends. The length of the CDR3 is 16 residues. The CDR3 loop is CASSIVGGTGANVLTF. The CDR3, as DNA: TGTGCCAGTAGTATTGTTGGGGGAACTGGGGCCAACGTCCTGACTTTC. Together with reference TRBV19 and TRBJ2-6, the CDR3 gives the full variable domain: DGGITQSPKYLFRKEGQNVTLSCEQNLNHDAMYWYRQDPGQGLRLIYYSQIVNDFQKGDIAEGYSVSREKKESFPLTVTSAQKNPTAFYLCASSIVGGTGANVLTFGAGSRLTVL.

This rearrangement joins TRBV28 to TRBJ1-1, with D maybe TRBD1 (5 bases). The germline V gene has CDR1 MDHEN and CDR2 SYDVKM. CDR3 length: 13 amino acids. V was cut by 5 bases and J by 4 bases, with 11 bases left in between. The CDR3 reads CASSGWGSTEAFF. DNA for the CDR3: TGTGCCAGCAGTGGGTGGGGGAGCACTGAAGCTTTCTTT.

The J gene is TRBJ1-1, the V gene TRBV6-5; 10 bases are a match to TRBD1. The germline CDR1 and CDR2 sequences are MNHEY and SVGAGI. V trimming: 7 bases; J trimming: 4 bases; junction bases outside the gene matches: 6. The CDR3 totals 14 residues. The DNA for the CDR3 is TGTGCCAGCAACTCGGGACAGGGGAGCACTGAAGCTTTCTTT. This sequence encodes CASNSGQGSTEAFF.

This clone was found a few times. In DNA form, the CDR3 reads TGTGCCAGCAGCCCGTGGACAGGGCCATCCTACGAGCAGTACTTC. It encodes CASSPWTGPSYEQYF. This chain joins TRBV7-9 and TRBJ2-7; 8 bases map to TRBD1. V lost 5 bases, J lost 1 base, and 7 bases stayed unmatched. The germline CDR1 and CDR2 sequences are SEHNR and FQNEAQ (reference sequence). The CDR3 extends over 15 amino acids.

About this clone: One junction end disagrees with the germline gene, perhaps due to a read error. The gene calls are TRBV7-7 and TRBJ2-5, with D possibly matching TRBD1 (5 bases). Germline lookup yields CDR1 SSHAT and CDR2 FNYEAQ (reference sequence). The CDR3 totals 13 residues. For the CDR3, the DNA is TGTGCTAGCAGCCAGGGCAGCCAAGAGACCCAGTACTTC. This gives the protein CASSQGSQETQYF.

The chain combines TRBV4-1 with TRBJ1-4; weak D call: TRBD1 (5 bases). V was trimmed by 3 bases and J by 10 bases, leaving 21 bases between them. CDR3 size: 16 residues. Germline values: CDR1 MGHRA, CDR2 YSYEKL. CDR3 bases: TGCGCCAGCAGCCACTTATCGGGGCCAGGCCTCGGAAAACTGTTTTTT. Amino acid sequence: CASSHLSGPGLGKLFF.

This clone appeared once. The rearrangement uses TRBV6-4 and TRBJ1-1; a possible D gene is TRBD1 (5 bases). The V end lost 8 bases, the J end lost 1 base, and 14 bases lay between the germline ends. The CDR3 covers 14 residues. Germline CDR1 MRHNA, CDR2 SNTAGT. Written as DNA, the CDR3 is TGTGCCAGCCGGGACCTAGATAGGAACACTGAAGCTTTCTTT. Translating gives CASRDLDRNTEAFF.

The rearrangement uses TRBV4-1 and TRBJ2-5; TRBD2 aligns across 7 bases. Germline CDR1 MGHRA, CDR2 YSYEKL. V lost 1 base to trimming and J lost 2 bases; unmatched junction nucleotides: 4. This CDR3 comprises 15 residues. This chain's CDR3 is CASSQVSGGQETQYF. CDR3 DNA sequence: TGCGCCAGCAGCCAAGTATCGGGGGGACAAGAGACCCAGTACTTC.

The chain combines TRBV15 with TRBJ1-2; TRBD1 might be the D (5 bases). The CDR3 runs to 14 residues. Trimming took off 0 bases at V and 4 bases at J, with 9 bases between the two ends. CDR1 is LNHNV and CDR2 is YYDKDF in the germline V gene (reference sequence). CDR3 coding DNA: TGTGCCACCAGCAGAGACCGACAGAGCTATGGCTACACCTTC. It encodes CATSRDRQSYGYTF. The whole variable domain, remainder taken from reference TRBV15 and TRBJ1-2, is DAMVIQNPRYQVTQFGKPVTLSCSQTLNHNVMYWYQQKSSQAPKLLFHYYDKDFNNEADTPDNFQSRRPNTSFCFLDIRSPGLGDTAMYLCATSRDRQSYGYTFGSGTRLTVV.

This chain connects TRBV6-1 to TRBJ1-2; TRBD1 matches 9 bases. The CDR3 extends over 15 amino acids. The germline CDR1 and CDR2 sequences are MNHNS and SASEGT. V trimming: 3 bases; J trimming: 3 bases; junction bases outside the gene matches: 5. In DNA form, the CDR3 reads TGTGCCAGCAGTGAGAGACGACAGGGGGACTATGGCTACACCTTC. It encodes CASSERRQGDYGYTF.

The chain links TRBV7-2 to TRBJ2-5; D is perhaps TRBD1 (6 bases). V was pared by 10 bases and J by 7 bases, with 16 bases between. Germline assignment: CDR1 SGHTA and CDR2 FQGNSA. This CDR3 region has 12 residues. The CDR3: CAIRRTVGTQYF. Here the CDR3 DNA reads TGTGCCATCCGTAGGACAGTTGGGACCCAGTACTTC.

This sequence joins TRBV30 and TRBJ1-4, with D uncertain. The germline V gene has CDR1 GTSNPN and CDR2 SVGIG (reference sequence). Trimming shortened V by 0 bases and J by 10 bases, and 15 bases separated the two germline ends. The CDR3 length is 14 residues. CDR3 DNA sequence: TGTGCCTGGAGTGTAGGGAGGGCGACGGGAAAACTGTTTTTT. Translating it yields CAWSVGRATGKLFF. The entire variable domain, with the rest obtained from reference TRBV30 and TRBJ1-4, is as follows: SQTIHQWPATLVQPVGSPLSLECTVEGTSNPNLYWYRQAAGRGLQLLFYSVGIGQISSEVPQNLSASRPQDRQFILSSKKLLLSDSGFYLCAWSVGRATGKLFFGSGTQLSVL.

J is TRBJ2-1 and V is TRBV2; D possibly matches TRBD1 or TRBD2 (6 bases each). The CDR3 runs 14 residues. Deletions cut 6 bases from V and 8 bases from J, with 17 bases between. Germline CDR1 and CDR2: SNHLY and FYNNEI. The DNA for the CDR3 is TGTGCCAGCAGCGCACGGCCGAGGGGGGATGAGCAGTTCTTC. As protein: CASSARPRGDEQFF.